Each of the 32 T cell receptor beta chains below was sequenced from the same sample in a study of blood T cell repertoires in COVID-19. Data came from immunoSEQ multiplex PCR; TCRdb stores just in-frame clones and leaves some out. The table has a few hundred thousand clones, under 90% seen once. The material sequenced was peripheral blood. These receptors were collected from a woman aged 30 to 39 with COVID-19, enrolled during active disease.

The chain recombines TRBV7-2 with TRBJ1-1; D is unclear. Germline V gene sequence: CDR1 SGHTA, CDR2 FQGNSA. V was trimmed by 2 bases and J by 5 bases, leaving 9 bases between them. The CDR3 has 13 residues. The DNA for the CDR3 is TGTGCCAGCAGCTTACGGTTTCGGACTGAAGCTTTCTTT. This translates into CASSLRFRTEAFF.

The chain links TRBV18 to TRBJ1-1; weak D call: TRBD1 (5 bases). The CDR3 has 13 amino acids. Germline CDR1 KGHSH, CDR2 LQKENI. V lost 4 bases, J lost 7 bases, and 13 bases lay in between. This chain's CDR3 is CASSRRGENEAFF. The CDR3 nucleotides are TGTGCCAGCTCACGCCGGGGGGAAAATGAAGCTTTCTTT.

The CDR3 spells CASSYSIGGAYGYTF. For the CDR3, the DNA is TGTGCCAGCAGTTACTCGATAGGGGGGGCTTATGGCTACACCTTC. The rearrangement links TRBV6-5 to TRBJ1-2; perhaps TRBD1 as D (6 bases). Germline V CDR1 and CDR2: MNHEY, SVGAGI. The CDR3 contains 15 residues. V was shortened by 0 bases and J by 5 bases, with 13 bases between the two germline ends.

The rearrangement links TRBV5-6 to TRBJ2-7, with D maybe TRBD1 (6 bases). The germline V gene has CDR1 SGHDT and CDR2 YYEEEE. The CDR3 has 13 residues. Between the trimmed V and J ends, which lost 0 bases and 6 bases, there was a span of 10 bases. The CDR3 DNA sequence: TGTGCCAGCAGCTTGGCATCAGGGGCCGAGCAGTACTTC. This codes for CASSLASGAEQYF. Looking up the rest from reference TRBV5-6 and TRBJ2-7 gives the full variable domain: DAGVTQSPTHLIKTRGQQVTLRCSPKSGHDTVSWYQQALGQGPQFIFQYYEEEERQRGNFPDRFSGHQFPNYSSELNVNALLLGDSALYLCASSLASGAEQYFGPGTRLTVT.

The chain joins TRBV10-3 to TRBJ2-1, with 15 bases that match TRBD2. CDR3 size: 19 residues. V dropped 2 bases and J dropped 6; count of bases not matched to a gene: 11. Germline assignment: CDR1 ENHRY and CDR2 SYGVKD. CDR3 nucleotide sequence: TGTGCCATCAGTGAGACGCCCGGGACTAGCGGGAGGACTGTCAATGAGCAGTTCTTC. This gives the protein CAISETPGTSGRTVNEQFF.

The chain combines TRBV7-9 with TRBJ2-4; 7 bases line up with TRBD1. J was trimmed by 4 bases and V by 5 bases; bases with no gene match: 8. Germline loops: CDR1 SEHNR, CDR2 FQNEAQ (reference sequence). The CDR3 contains 15 residues. CDR3 amino acids: CASSAAGTAKNIQYF. CDR3 nucleotide sequence: TGTGCCAGCAGCGCAGCAGGGACAGCAAAAAACATTCAGTACTTC.

The chain recombines TRBV6-5 with TRBJ1-2; D call uncertain. Germline-derived CDR1 and CDR2 are MNHEY and SVGAGI. V shed 0 bases and J shed 5 bases, with 16 bases lying between them. The CDR3 covers 16 residues. The CDR3, as DNA: TGTGCCAGCAGTTACTCCGGCAGACAACTGTTATATGGCTACACCTTC. It translates to CASSYSGRQLLYGYTF.

The genes are TRBV14 and TRBJ1-2, with TRBD1 matching 9 bases. V gave up 4 bases and J gave up 8 bases; unmatched junction bases: 11. The CDR3 is 15 amino acids. The V gene's germline CDR1 is SGHDN and CDR2 FVKESK. CDR3 loop: CASSRNPGTGSGYTF. The DNA of the CDR3 is TGTGCCAGCAGCCGAAACCCCGGGACAGGGAGCGGCTACACCTTC.

This chain links TRBV29-1 with TRBJ1-1; TRBD1 might be the D (5 bases). Germline CDR1 reads SQVTM; CDR2 reads ANQGSEA. CDR3 size: 13 residues. V lost 5 bases and J lost 4, with 14 bases in between. The CDR3 DNA follows: TGCAGCGTTCCCCCGGGTAGGGGCACTGAAGCTTTCTTT. Translating gives CSVPPGRGTEAFF.

V usage is TRBV5-1 and J usage is TRBJ1-4; D uncertain. This CDR3 is built from 17 residues. V was shortened by 1 base and J by 3 bases, with 16 bases between the two germline ends. The germline CDR1 and CDR2 sequences are SGHRS and YFSETQ. CDR3: CASSLWEEGGANEKLFF. CDR3 DNA: TGCGCCAGCAGCTTGTGGGAGGAAGGTGGAGCTAATGAAAAACTGTTTTTT. Using reference TRBV5-1 and TRBJ1-4 for the parts outside the CDR3, the full variable domain is KAGVTQTPRYLIKTRGQQVTLSCSPISGHRSVSWYQQTPGQGLQFLFEYFSETQRNKGNFPGRFSGRQFSNSRSEMNVSTLELGDSALYLCASSLWEEGGANEKLFFGSGTQLSVL.

The rearrangement joins TRBV9 to TRBJ1-1; D unclear. This CDR3 has 14 amino acids. Germline V CDR1 and CDR2: SGDLS, YYNGEE. The ends were cut back, 4 bases at V and 3 bases at J, with 13 bases in the middle. CDR3 bases: TGTGCCAGCAGCTTTATTTACAGCCACACTGAAGCTTTCTTT. This translates into CASSFIYSHTEAFF.

This clone was recorded a few times. The rearrangement links TRBV6-5 to TRBJ1-1; D remains ambiguous. The CDR3 spans 14 residues. The ends were cut back, 5 bases at V and 0 bases at J, with 10 bases in the middle. Germline CDR1 is MNHEY and CDR2 is SVGAGI. This CDR3 reads CASSSRVMNTEAFF. CDR3 nucleotides: TGTGCCAGCAGTAGTCGGGTCATGAACACTGAAGCTTTCTTT.

The CDR3 DNA is TGCGCCAGCAGCTTGAATAGGACTTGGCAGTTCTTC. Encoded protein: CASSLNRTWQFF. The chain links TRBV5-1 to TRBJ2-1, with D perhaps matching TRBD2 (5 bases). The CDR3 consists of 12 residues. Germline V CDR1 and CDR2: SGHRS, YFSETQ. V lost 1 base to trimming and J lost 12 bases, with 11 bases between them.

A few counts support this clone. The V gene is TRBV20-1, the J gene TRBJ2-6; maybe TRBD1 (8 bases). This CDR3 spans 17 amino acids. From germline, CDR1 is DFQATT and CDR2 SNEGSKA (reference sequence). Trimming removed 3 bases at V and 4 bases at J, with 19 bases between. CDR3 amino acids: CSASQGASGTGANVLTF. CDR3 sequence (DNA): TGCAGTGCTAGTCAGGGGGCGAGCGGGACAGGGGCCAACGTCCTGACTTTC.

The rearrangement joins TRBV5-1 to TRBJ2-3; 10 bases are shared with TRBD1. Germline V lookup: CDR1 SGHRS, CDR2 YFSETQ. J lost 7 bases, V lost 4 bases, and 9 bases had no gene match. CDR3 size: 15 residues. CDR3 in amino acids: CASSPGQGFRNTQYF. The DNA for the CDR3 is TGCGCCAGCAGCCCGGGACAGGGGTTTAGGAATACGCAGTATTTT. Drawing the rest from reference TRBV5-1 and TRBJ2-3, the complete variable domain is KAGVTQTPRYLIKTRGQQVTLSCSPISGHRSVSWYQQTPGQGLQFLFEYFSETQRNKGNFPGRFSGRQFSNSRSEMNVSTLELGDSALYLCASSPGQGFRNTQYFGPGTRLTVL.

This rearrangement joins TRBV4-2 to TRBJ2-3; D remains ambiguous. Looked up from germline, CDR1 is LGHNA and CDR2 is YNFKEQ. V lost 0 bases and J 8 bases, leaving 6 bases between the germline ends. This CDR3 contains 12 residues. The CDR3 region is CASSQDVGTQYF. CDR3 in DNA: TGTGCCAGCAGCCAAGACGTCGGTACGCAGTATTTT.

The chain couples TRBV12-5 to TRBJ1-3, with D tentatively TRBD1 (6 bases). The CDR3 runs 12 residues. The germline V gene encodes CDR1 LGHNT and CDR2 FRNRAP. V gave up 6 bases and J gave up 9 bases, with 12 bases separating them. The DNA for the CDR3 is TGTGCTAGTGGCCCGGGGGGCGCCACCATATATTTT. As protein: CASGPGGATIYF.

The gene calls are TRBV6-4 and TRBJ1-5, with D tentatively TRBD1 (5 bases). CDR3 length: 15 residues. The germline CDR1 and CDR2 sequences are MRHNA and SNTAGT. Trimming shortened V by 3 bases and J by 3 bases, and 12 bases separated the two germline ends. DNA of the CDR3: TGTGCCAGCAGTGAGGGGGGTAAGGACAATCAGCCCCAGCATTTT. Amino acids: CASSEGGKDNQPQHF.

The J gene is TRBJ2-7, the V gene TRBV5-4; 11 nucleotides align to TRBD1. Looked up from germline, CDR1 is SGHNT and CDR2 is YYREEE (reference sequence). The CDR3 runs 14 residues. The junction had 6 bases not matched to a gene; V was cut back by 4 bases and J by 6 bases. Written as DNA, the CDR3 is TGTGCCAGCAGCGCCAAGGACAGGGGGCTCGAGCAGTACTTC. It specifies CASSAKDRGLEQYF.

The CDR3 here is CASSPRGNYGYTF. The CDR3 DNA sequence: TGTGCCAGCAGCCCGAGGGGGAACTATGGCTACACCTTC. The chain joins TRBV7-2 to TRBJ1-2; possibly TRBD1 for D (6 bases). This CDR3 comprises 13 residues. With 5 bases removed from V and 2 bases from J, the gap between germline ends came to 9 bases. Germline V gene lookup returns CDR1 SGHTA and CDR2 FQGNSA.

CDR3 in amino acids: CASRTFSPGDYGYTF. CDR3 coding DNA: TGTGCCAGCAGAACTTTCTCGCCGGGGGACTATGGCTACACCTTC. This rearrangement joins TRBV28 to TRBJ1-2, with D perhaps matching TRBD1 (5 bases). Trimming took off 6 bases at V and 3 bases at J, with 17 bases between the two ends. CDR1 and CDR2 from the germline V gene are MDHEN and SYDVKM. This CDR3 has 15 residues.

V is TRBV28 and J is TRBJ2-3; 9 positions agree with TRBD2. The V gene's germline CDR1 is MDHEN and CDR2 SYDVKM. This CDR3 has 15 residues. After removal of 4 bases from V and 1 base from J, the junction contained 3 bases not matched to a gene. CDR3 nucleotide sequence: TGTGCCAGCAGTTCGGCGGGAGGGCGCACAGATACGCAGTATTTT. Translation gives CASSSAGGRTDTQYF.

The V call is TRBV10-3, the J call TRBJ2-2, with D possibly being TRBD1 (6 bases). This CDR3 is 15 amino acids long. The V end lost 5 bases, the J end lost 0 bases, and 10 bases lay between the germline ends. The germline V gene has CDR1 ENHRY and CDR2 SYGVKD. In DNA, the CDR3 is TGTGCCATCAGTTTACACAGGGCGAACACCGGGGAGCTGTTTTTT. Translation gives CAISLHRANTGELFF.

The chain employs TRBV7-9 and TRBJ2-2; 7 bases are a match to TRBD2. The length of the CDR3 is 15 residues. Germline CDR1 reads SEHNR; CDR2 reads FQNEAQ (reference sequence). V was pared by 5 bases and J by 0 bases, with 3 bases of the junction left unmatched. The CDR3 DNA reads TGTGCCAGCAGCGCTAGCGGCGCGAACACCGGGGAGCTGTTTTTT. It yields the protein CASSASGANTGELFF.

This sequence joins TRBV7-9 and TRBJ2-3; TRBD2 might be the D (5 bases). CDR3 size: 13 residues. Germline V gene data show CDR1 as SEHNR and CDR2 as FQNEAQ (reference sequence). The V and J ends lost 4 bases and 1 base respectively, with 6 bases between them. The DNA for the CDR3 is TGTGCCAGCAGCTACGGGGGCACAGATACGCAGTATTTT. It is translated as CASSYGGTDTQYF.

The chain combines TRBV6-2 or TRBV6-3 with TRBJ1-1; 9 positions agree with TRBD1. The CDR3 covers 17 residues. V trimming: 4 bases; J trimming: 4 bases; junction bases outside the gene matches: 13. Germline V gives CDR1 MNHEY, CDR2 SVGEGT. The CDR3: CASSWAPPGQGGTEAFF. The CDR3 DNA is TGTGCCAGCAGTTGGGCCCCCCCGGGACAGGGCGGCACTGAAGCTTTCTTT.

The chain carries TRBV27 and TRBJ2-1; TRBD2 matches 14 bases. This CDR3 spans 19 amino acids. Losses at the gene ends were 7 bases for V and 7 bases for J; bases not matched to a gene: 18. Germline V gives CDR1 MNHEY, CDR2 SMNVEV (reference sequence). The CDR3 bases are TGTGCCAGCAATAACCCCGGGACTAGCGGGAGTTCGGTGGGTAATGAGCAGTTCTTC. The encoded protein is CASNNPGTSGSSVGNEQFF.

The J gene is TRBJ1-6, the V gene TRBV5-1; D unclear. Per the germline V gene, CDR1 is SGHRS and CDR2 is YFSETQ. Trimming left V 2 bases short and J 0 bases short, with 18 bases between. The CDR3 spans 19 residues. CDR3 bases: TGCGCCAGCAGCTTAACCGGACTCGGCCCGAGCTCCTATAATTCACCCCTCCACTTT. Protein: CASSLTGLGPSSYNSPLHF.

In this sample, this clone turned up a few times. The chain carries TRBV29-1 and TRBJ1-2; 8 nucleotides line up with TRBD1. V trimming: 1 base; J trimming: 6 bases; junction bases outside the gene matches: 4. The CDR3 is 13 residues long. Germline CDR1 is SQVTM and CDR2 is ANQGSEA. The chain's CDR3 is CSVEVTQGDGYTF. Here the CDR3 DNA reads TGCAGCGTTGAAGTTACACAGGGGGATGGCTACACCTTC.

The chain links TRBV24-1 to TRBJ1-6; 9 bases map to TRBD1. Germline V gene data show CDR1 as KGHDR and CDR2 as SFDVKD. Germline trimming cut 4 bases from V and 8 bases from J; bases unmatched to any gene: 17. This CDR3 is 19 amino acids long. The CDR3, as DNA: TGTGCCACCAGTGACTTAGGACAGGGGAAGGAGCCGGGAGATTCACCCCTCCACTTT. Protein: CATSDLGQGKEPGDSPLHF.

The chain has TRBV7-9 and TRBJ2-3, with TRBD2 matching over 8 bases. CDR1 is SEHNR, CDR2 FQNEAQ, per germline (reference sequence). The length of the CDR3 is 14 residues. The junction had 3 bases not matched to a gene; V was cut back by 5 bases and J by 2 bases. CDR3 sequence: CASSKREITDTQYF. The CDR3, as DNA: TGTGCCAGCAGCAAGCGGGAGATCACAGATACGCAGTATTTT.

This clone has just a few counts. The chain carries TRBV2 and TRBJ1-5; possibly TRBD1 for D (6 bases). V lost 8 bases and J lost 4, with 18 bases in between. The germline gives CDR1 SNHLY, CDR2 FYNNEI. The CDR3 totals 15 residues. This CDR3 is CASGEQGRANQPQHF. CDR3 bases: TGTGCCAGCGGGGAACAGGGAAGAGCGAATCAGCCCCAGCATTTT.